This paragraph reports one TCR beta chain. Its antigen is currently unknown. This CDR3 has 15 amino acids. V shed 7 bases and J shed 5 bases, with 18 bases lying between them. CDR1 is MNHEY, CDR2 SMNVEV, per germline (reference sequence). The data were taken from a study of T cells in Graves' hyperthyroidism and ophthalmopathy. General study findings and limits: Onset of ophthalmopathy came a median roughly 6.5 months after the model predicted it.

Clinical symptoms, serum thyroxine and TRAb, thyroid ultrasound and orbital computed tomography were used for the diagnoses. The authors took PBMCs from 10 ml fresh peripheral blood. Using RNA transcripts as the source, TCR beta CDR3 regions were amplified. Using the HTBI primer set, a first-round RT-PCR was run on the TCR CDR3. TCRdb called the multiplex PCR reads again in MiXCR, with one record for every CDR3 protein. This sample yields around 450,000 distinct CDR3 sequences, of which approximately 15% are seen a single time; more than 4.5% belongs to the top ten. The specimen sequenced was blood. The receptor comes from a woman aged 18-35 years with Graves' hyperthyroidism. The rearrangement links TRBV27 to TRBJ1-5, with TRBD1 as a possible D gene (6 bases). DNA of the CDR3: TGTGCCAGCACCCCAGGGCGGGGGGCTGATCAGCCCCAGCATTTT. Translated, it gives CASTPGRGADQPQHF.